The 13 T cell receptor beta chains below all came from one sample that was sequenced in a study of technical replicates of blood from several donors. Repertoires were generated with immunoSEQ multiplex PCR, while TCRdb's copy carries only in-frame clones and drops some. Seen here are around 95,000 clones, just under 95% observed once, and the top ten hold about 0.22%. Sequenced material: T cells isolated from PBMCs. These receptors all come from a human donor in good health.

J is TRBJ1-3 and V is TRBV5-8; 9 positions match TRBD1. Germline V gene lookup returns CDR1 SGHTS and CDR2 YDEGEE. The CDR3 length is 18 residues. J gave up 2 bases and V 6 bases, and 15 bases lay outside the gene matches. The CDR3 region has the DNA TGTGCCAGCACCGCCGGGACAGGGTCTACTCCGGCTGGAAACACCATATATTTT. It yields the protein CASTAGTGSTPAGNTIYF.

The count of this clone is one. The rearrangement links TRBV6-5 to TRBJ2-2; 7 bases are shared with TRBD1. The germline V gene encodes CDR1 MNHEY and CDR2 SVGAGI. V was clipped by 6 bases and J by 4 bases; unmatched bases: 8. The CDR3 is 15 residues long. The CDR3 sequence: CASRRDRDSTGELFF. The CDR3 DNA reads as TGTGCCAGCAGACGAGACAGGGATAGCACCGGGGAGCTGTTTTTT.

The sample holds one count of this clone. The chain joins TRBV9 to TRBJ2-7, with D perhaps matching TRBD2 (6 bases). The CDR3 spans 13 residues. Trimming shortened V by 0 bases and J by 5 bases, and 9 bases separated the two germline ends. Germline V lookup: CDR1 SGDLS, CDR2 YYNGEE. CDR3 coding DNA: TGTGCCAGCAGCGTAGGGGGAGGTAACGAGCAGTACTTC. This gives the protein CASSVGGGNEQYF.

This chain connects TRBV2 to TRBJ2-7; no clear D. Trimming stripped 6 bases from V and 7 bases from J, with 7 bases between. The CDR3 loop spans 10 amino acids. Per the germline V gene, CDR1 is SNHLY and CDR2 is FYNNEI. DNA for the CDR3: TGTGCCAGCAGGGCAGGTGAGCAGTACTTC. It codes for CASRAGEQYF.

This chain connects TRBV7-8 to TRBJ1-6; D uncertain. Trimming removed 1 base from V and 6 bases from J, with 13 bases in between. Per germline, CDR1 SGHVS and CDR2 FQNEAQ. The CDR3 is made up of 16 amino acids. CDR3 in amino acids: CASSLGRMLPNSPLHF. CDR3 DNA: TGTGCCAGCAGCTTAGGCAGGATGCTCCCTAATTCACCCCTCCACTTT.

The V and J genes are TRBV19 and TRBJ1-1; 7 bases fit TRBD1. The V segment lost 3 bases and the J segment 3 bases; nucleotides outside the gene matches: 4. The CDR3 loop spans 14 amino acids. Germline V gene data show CDR1 as LNHDA and CDR2 as SQIVND (reference sequence). As DNA, the CDR3 is TGTGCCAGTAGTATCCCTGACAGGGACACTGAAGCTTTCTTT. Translated, it gives CASSIPDRDTEAFF.

In this sample, this clone turned up once. This chain joins TRBV4-1 and TRBJ2-3, with a weak D call TRBD2 (5 bases). V gave up 0 bases and J gave up 2 bases, with 12 bases separating them. CDR3 length equals 16 residues. CDR1 MGHRA and CDR2 YSYEKL come from the germline V gene. CDR3: CASSQESRGYTDTQYF. CDR3 nucleotide sequence: TGCGCCAGCAGCCAAGAAAGTAGAGGGTACACAGATACGCAGTATTTT.

The rearrangement joins TRBV1 to TRBJ2-7; TRBD2 was called by the table and not checked on the DNA. TRBV1 is a documented pseudogene. The CDR3 covers 15 residues. CDR3 nucleotides: TGCACCAGCAGCCAATTGGTGCGGGAGCCCTACGAGCAGTACTTC. This translates into CTSSQLVREPYEQYF.

This clone was picked up one time. The rearrangement uses TRBV25-1 and TRBJ1-3, with D hard to call. Germline CDR1 reads MGHDK; CDR2 reads SYGVNS. This CDR3 spans 14 amino acids. Trimming stripped 6 bases from V and 0 bases from J, with 9 bases between. The CDR3 nucleotides are TGTGCCAGCAGCTCCCCTTTCTCTGGAAACACCATATATTTT. It translates to CASSSPFSGNTIYF.

This chain uses TRBV2 with TRBJ2-2; 16 bases align to TRBD2. Trimming at V came to 6 bases and at J to 6 bases, leaving 13 bases not matched to a gene. Germline V CDR1 and CDR2: SNHLY, FYNNEI. This CDR3 comprises 19 residues. Written as DNA, the CDR3 is TGTGCCAGCAGCAGGCCTCCGGGACTAGCGGGGGGGCTGGCCGGGGAGCTGTTTTTT. This translates into CASSRPPGLAGGLAGELFF. Complete variable domain (other parts from reference TRBV2 and TRBJ2-2): EPEVTQTPSHQVTQMGQEVILRCVPISNHLYFYWYRQILGQKVEFLVSFYNNEISEKSEIFDDQFSVERPDGSNFTLKIRSTKLEDSAMYFCASSRPPGLAGGLAGELFFGEGSRLTVL.

This chain joins TRBV28 and TRBJ1-5; no definite D call. This CDR3 region has 13 residues. The V gene's germline CDR1 is MDHEN and CDR2 SYDVKM. V shed 7 bases and J shed 6 bases, with 13 bases lying between them. For the CDR3, the DNA is TGTGCCAGCACCTCGGACGGGATTCAGCCCCAGCATTTT. Protein: CASTSDGIQPQHF.

This sequence joins TRBV2 and TRBJ2-4; 7 nucleotides match TRBD1. Germline trimming cut 8 bases from V and 6 bases from J; bases unmatched to any gene: 4. From germline, CDR1 is SNHLY and CDR2 FYNNEI. The CDR3 is 12 amino acids. CDR3 region: CASQRDRNIQYF. The CDR3 DNA sequence: TGTGCCAGCCAGAGGGACAGAAACATTCAGTACTTC. The complete variable domain, with remaining parts taken from reference TRBV2 and TRBJ2-4, reads EPEVTQTPSHQVTQMGQEVILRCVPISNHLYFYWYRQILGQKVEFLVSFYNNEISEKSEIFDDQFSVERPDGSNFTLKIRSTKLEDSAMYFCASQRDRNIQYFGAGTRLSVL.

V and J are TRBV5-1 and TRBJ2-2, with a possible D match to TRBD1 (6 bases). Germline CDR1 reads SGHRS; CDR2 reads YFSETQ. Trimming cost V 4 bases and J 8 bases, with 15 bases left between them. The CDR3 spans 14 residues. The CDR3 bases are TGCGCCAGCAGCGGGACAACGGTTGAGGGGGAGCTGTTTTTT. It yields the protein CASSGTTVEGELFF.